The source of this T cell receptor beta chain is a study of spatial heterogeneity in lung cancer. Study at large: Consistently, beta-chain sequences turned up in larger numbers than alpha-chain sequences did. Study-wide results and caveats: Ubiquitous expanded tumor TCRs showed up in blood more at resection than follow-up.

Time point reported: sample taken at primary tumor resection. Researchers sequenced whole RNA taken from tumor, nontumor lung or frozen PBMC without sorting. The donor population consisted of more than 55 patients with untreated, early-stage non-small cell lung cancer. This clonotype was counted ten times or more. Its antigen remains unknown. This CDR3 has 13 residues. All TCR cDNA molecules were individually tagged with a unique molecular identifier. TCRdb reprocessed the 5' RACE reads via MiXCR and lists one record per CDR3 protein. In the table there are 20,000 to 25,000 distinct CDR3 sequences, roughly 4.6% of which are singletons.

The chain is built from TRBV3-2 and TRBJ1-5; the table's D call of TRBD1 was not tested on the DNA. TRBV3-2 is classified as a pseudogene. The source of this sequence is a male donor with early-stage non-small cell lung cancer. This material consisted of PBMCs, taken at surgery. CDR3 sequence (DNA): TGTGCCAGCAGCCAAGAGCCCCGCCTGCCCCAGCATTTT. Its protein is CASSQEPRLPQHF.